This TCR beta chain was recovered during a study of a mutant IDH1 vaccine in newly diagnosed glioma. Looking at the study overall: Beforehand, treatment had been radiotherapy, temozolomide, or both; the majority received both.

The germline V gene has CDR1 SGHAT and CDR2 FQNNGV. The V gene lost 7 bases and the J gene lost 5 bases, with 17 bases spanning the gap. There are 14 residues in the CDR3. Assay: immunoSEQ multiplex PCR; the TCRdb copy retains only in-frame clones and omits some. The sample yields about 68,000 clones, 80% to 85% seen once. General study findings and limits: Immune responses induced by the vaccine were seen in 93.3% of patients, spanning multiple MHC alleles. It seemed that pseudoprogression was not linked to changes in the top peripheral T cell clonotypes.

Time point denoted: week 35, safety follow-up. The content of each vaccine dose was 300 ug of mutant IDH1 20-mer peptide, and topical imiquimod accompanied it. The astrocytomas were IDH1-mutant, ATRX-negative, and WHO grade 3 or 4. This clone was seen more than once but under ten times. The antigen is not known. J is TRBJ1-2 and V is TRBV11-2; no firm D call. This specimen consisted of PBMCs, obtained from a glioma patient whose treatment included an IDH1 peptide vaccine. The TCR was taken from a man younger than 35 with glioma. The CDR3 DNA reads as TGTGCCAGCACACCGGGCGGGGTAGGGTATGGCTACACCTTC. This encodes CASTPGGVGYGYTF. Full variable domain (remainder filled in from reference TRBV11-2 and TRBJ1-2): EAGVAQSPRYKIIEKRQSVAFWCNPISGHATLYWYQQILGQGPKLLIQFQNNGVVDDSQLPKDRFSAERLKGVDSTLKIQPAKLEDSAVYLCASTPGGVGYGYTFGSGTRLTVV.